This TCR beta chain derives from a study of CD8+CD57+ T cells in acquired aplastic anemia. Study-wide results and caveats: The number of CD8+ CDR3 sequences shared by patients and controls was about 27.

This CDR3 has 15 residues. V was cut by 2 bases and J by 3 bases, with 12 bases left in between. Germline values: CDR1 SGHRS, CDR2 YFSETQ. CDR3 and TCR beta VDJ profiling relied on genomic DNA as the template. TCRdb reprocessed the reads with MiXCR, giving one entry per CDR3 protein. The sample lists around 170,000 distinct CDR3 sequences; about 47% were seen once. This clonotype was found many times. No antigen is known for it. V and J are TRBV5-1 and TRBJ2-1; D might be TRBD2 (5 bases). Sequencing was done on a sample of sorted CD4+, CD8+, or CD8+CD57+ T cells (not recorded which) from PBMCs. This TCR was sampled from a human donor in good health. CDR3 coding DNA: TGCGCCAGCAGCTTTGAGGGAGCCATCTACAATGAGCAGTTCTTC. Translation gives CASSFEGAIYNEQFF.